The rows below give T cell receptor beta chains drawn from one sample of a study of control samples from healthy donors and cancer patients. Method: immunoSEQ multiplex PCR; TCRdb's copy keeps in-frame clones and lacks some. Found here are about 130,000 clones, roughly 92% of them singletons; the top ten hold approximately 6%. Sequencing used blood. The receptors were sampled from a man between 18 and 35 years old in good health. CDR3s include the opening cysteine and the closing phenylalanine or tryptophan. D genes are given only for firm matches. Clone size, where shown, is once, few, many, or a class for clones that have expanded.

>TRBJ2-7|16|.|TRBV10-1|TRBD2
TGCGCCAGCAGTGAGTCGCTAGCGGGGGGACCATCCGAGCAGTACTTC
CASSESLAGGPSEQYF
>TRBJ2-1|13|.|TRBV29-1|.
TGCAGCGTTGAAGAGGGTCGGGACGATGAGCAGTTCTTC
CSVEEGRDDEQFF
>TRBJ2-1|15|.|TRBV30|.
TGTGCCTGGAGTAAGGATTGGAGTTCGAGCAATGAGCAGTTCTTC
CAWSKDWSSSNEQFF
>TRBJ1-2|14|few|TRBV7-9|.
TGTGCCAGCAGCTTAGGGGGGGCCCCCGGAGGCTACACCTTC
CASSLGGAPGGYTF
>TRBJ1-2|11|.|TRBV29-1|.
TGCAGCGTTGAAGGACCGTGGGGCTACACCTTC
CSVEGPWGYTF
>TRBJ1-1|11|.|TRBV10-3|.
TGTGCCATCAATGAAGGCACTGAAGCTTTCTTT
CAINEGTEAFF
>TRBJ2-5|16|.|TRBV13|TRBD2
TGTGCCAGCAGCTTAGGTAGCGGGGGACACCAAGAGACCCAGTACTTC
CASSLGSGGHQETQYF
>TRBJ2-3|16|.|TRBV9|TRBD2
TGTGCCAGCAGCGCCGTAGCGGGGGGGATCACAGATACGCAGTATTTT
CASSAVAGGITDTQYF
>TRBJ1-2|16|.|TRBV3-1/TRBV3-2|.
TGTGCCAGCAGCCAAGATGTTTGGGGACATCGGGCCGGCTACACCTTC
CASSQDVWGHRAGYTF
>TRBJ2-2|15|.|TRBV5-1|.
TGCGCCAGCAGCTTCGGTGGACAGACCACCGGGGAGCTGTTTTTT
CASSFGGQTTGELFF
>TRBJ2-7|15|.|TRBV4-2|TRBD1
TGTGCCAGCAGTCGAAACCGGGACAGGCTATACGAGCAGTACTTC
CASSRNRDRLYEQYF
>TRBJ2-2|17|.|TRBV5-3|.
TGTGCCAGAAGCGCCACCGCCGGGTATAGTGGCACCGGGGAGCTGTTTTTT
CARSATAGYSGTGELFF
>TRBJ2-3|16|.|TRBV6-2/TRBV6-3|TRBD2
TGTGCCAGCCGCCTTCGGGGGGGCATCGGCACAGATACGCAGTATTTT
CASRLRGGIGTDTQYF
>TRBJ2-1|13|.|TRBV9|TRBD2
TGTGCCAGCAGCGGACTAGCGGGGAATGAGCAGTTCTTC
CASSGLAGNEQFF
>TRBJ1-4|14|.|TRBV18|.
TGTGCCAGCTCACCACCCTTCGTCAAGGAAAAACTGTTTTTT
CASSPPFVKEKLFF
>TRBJ1-2|14|.|TRBV3-1/TRBV3-2|.
TGTGCCAGCAGCCACCAAGGACAGTCCTATGGCTACACCTTC
CASSHQGQSYGYTF
>TRBJ2-4|11|.|TRBV2|.
TGTGCCAGCAGTGAAGAAAACATTCAGTACTTC
CASSEENIQYF
>TRBJ2-1|19|.|TRBV27|TRBD2
TGTGCCAGCAGTTTCCCTGGTCGGGGGGGGGCCCCCTCCTACAATGAGCAGTTCTTC
CASSFPGRGGAPSYNEQFF
>TRBJ2-2|15|.|TRBV5-4|.
TGTGCCAGCAGCTTCCCTATCGGAGACACCGGGGAGCTGTTTTTT
CASSFPIGDTGELFF
>TRBJ2-1|12|.|TRBV2|.
TGTGCCAGCAGTGAAGTTAGCAATGAGCAGTTCTTC
CASSEVSNEQFF
>TRBJ1-5|15|.|TRBV15|TRBD1
TGTGCCACCAGCAGAGATCCAGGGGGCTTTCAGCCCCAGCATTTT
CATSRDPGGFQPQHF
>TRBJ1-4|15|.|TRBV7-2|.
TGTGCCAGCAGCTTGACAGCTTCCCGCAATGAAAAACTGTTTTTT
CASSLTASRNEKLFF
>TRBJ2-5|14|.|TRBV5-1|TRBD1
TGCGCCAGCAGCTCATGGGGACAGGGAGAGACCCAGTACTTC
CASSSWGQGETQYF
>TRBJ2-7|12|.|TRBV3-1/TRBV3-2|TRBD1
TGTGCCAGCAGCCAAGGCACGACAGGGAGACACTTC
CASSQGTTGRHF
>TRBJ2-3|15|.|TRBV27|.
TGTGCCAGCAGTGCCCTCAGCGGAAGCACAGATACGCAGTATTTT
CASSALSGSTDTQYF
>TRBJ1-1|14|.|TRBV7-9|TRBD1
TGTGCCAGCAGCTTCCAAACAGGGGTAGGTCCGGCTTTCTTT
CASSFQTGVGPAFF
>TRBJ2-3|16|.|TRBV27|.
TGTGCCAGCAGTGGGTATCAGGTCTCTAGCACAGATACGCAGTATTTT
CASSGYQVSSTDTQYF
>TRBJ2-2|15|.|TRBV5-1|TRBD2
TGCGCCAGCAGCGCGGGACTAGCGGTGGACGGGGAGCTGTTTTTT
CASSAGLAVDGELFF
>TRBJ2-1|16|.|TRBV10-3|TRBD2
TGTGCCATCAGTGAGTCGCGACTAGCGGGACGTTATGAGCAGTTCTTC
CAISESRLAGRYEQFF
>TRBJ1-1|15|.|TRBV14|.
TGTGCCAGCAGCCAAGATCCCAGAATGAACACTGAAGCTTTCTTT
CASSQDPRMNTEAFF
>TRBJ2-2|14|.|TRBV4-1|.
TGCGCCAGCACTACGGTGCGGCTAGCCGGGGAGCTGTTTTTT
CASTTVRLAGELFF